This T cell receptor (beta chain) was sequenced during a study of cytomegalovirus exposure and HLA in healthy donors. Notes on the study in general: By a later analysis, the bulk of CMV-associated TCR beta chains appeared HLA-restricted.

PCR was performed using 60 Vbeta and 13 Jbeta primers. Using immunoSEQ multiplex PCR, the repertoire was profiled, and TCRdb retains in-frame clones only, with some absent. Among roughly 98,000 clones, under 85% were seen once, and the ten largest hold roughly 14%. Notes on this clone: What it binds is not known. The same CDR3 is also encoded by other DNA sequences in this sample.

This CDR3 has 14 amino acids. The germline CDR1 and CDR2 sequences are MNHEY and SVGAGI. The junction had 4 bases not matched to a gene; V was cut back by 6 bases and J by 1 base. The V gene is TRBV6-5, the J gene TRBJ1-1; 8 bases align to TRBD1. The sequencing input was PBMCs. This receptor was obtained from a woman aged 70 to 79 in good health and CMV-seropositive. The CDR3 coding sequence is TGTGCCAGCAGCCGTACAGGGGGGAACACTGAAGCTTTCTTT. Translating it yields CASSRTGGNTEAFF.